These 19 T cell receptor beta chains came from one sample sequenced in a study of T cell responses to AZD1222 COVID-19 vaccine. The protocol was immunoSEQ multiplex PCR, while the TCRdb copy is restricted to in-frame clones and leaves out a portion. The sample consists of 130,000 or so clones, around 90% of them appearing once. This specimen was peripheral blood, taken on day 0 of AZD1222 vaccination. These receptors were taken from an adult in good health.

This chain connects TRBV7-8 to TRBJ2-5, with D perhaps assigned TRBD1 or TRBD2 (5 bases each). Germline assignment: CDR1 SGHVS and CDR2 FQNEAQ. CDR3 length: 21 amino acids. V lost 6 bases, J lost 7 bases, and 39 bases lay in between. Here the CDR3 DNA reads TGTGCCAGCAGGGTCAGTTGGGGACCGAAATTCAATATGTACCAAGACGGGACCCAGTACTTC. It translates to CASRVSWGPKFNMYQDGTQYF.

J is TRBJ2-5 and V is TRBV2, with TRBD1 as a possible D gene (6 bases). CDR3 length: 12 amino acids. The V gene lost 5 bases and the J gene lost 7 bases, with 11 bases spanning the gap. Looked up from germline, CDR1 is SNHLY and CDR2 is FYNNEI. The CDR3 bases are TGTGCCAGCAGTTGGGACATCGGGACCCAGTACTTC. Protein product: CASSWDIGTQYF.

The CDR3 is CASSPLFVTQTGELFF. DNA for the CDR3: TGTGCCAGCAGCCCTCTGTTCGTAACTCAGACCGGGGAGCTGTTTTTT. The gene calls are TRBV6-2 or TRBV6-3 and TRBJ2-2; D gene unclear. Looked up from germline, CDR1 is MNHEY and CDR2 is SVGEGT. The CDR3 contains 16 residues. Deletions cut 6 bases from V and 5 bases from J, with 19 bases between.

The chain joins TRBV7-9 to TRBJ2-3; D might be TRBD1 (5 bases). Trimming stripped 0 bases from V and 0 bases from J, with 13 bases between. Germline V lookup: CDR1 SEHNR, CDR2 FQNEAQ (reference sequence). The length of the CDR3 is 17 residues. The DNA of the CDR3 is TGTGCCAGCAGCTTAGCCCCAAGGGGTGGGAGCACAGATACGCAGTATTTT. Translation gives CASSLAPRGGSTDTQYF.

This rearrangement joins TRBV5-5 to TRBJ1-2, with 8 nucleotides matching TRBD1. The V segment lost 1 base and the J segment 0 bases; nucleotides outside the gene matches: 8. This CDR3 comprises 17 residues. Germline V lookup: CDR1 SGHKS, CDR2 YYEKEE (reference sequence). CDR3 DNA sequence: TGTGCCAGCAGCTTGCGGCCTCCGGGACAGGCTAACTATGGCTACACCTTC. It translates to CASSLRPPGQANYGYTF.

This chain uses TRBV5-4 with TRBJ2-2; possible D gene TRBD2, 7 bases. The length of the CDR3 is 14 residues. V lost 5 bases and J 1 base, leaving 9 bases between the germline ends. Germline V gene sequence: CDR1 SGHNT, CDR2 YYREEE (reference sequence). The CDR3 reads CASSRGGNTGELFF. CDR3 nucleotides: TGTGCCAGCAGTAGGGGGGGGAACACCGGGGAGCTGTTTTTT.

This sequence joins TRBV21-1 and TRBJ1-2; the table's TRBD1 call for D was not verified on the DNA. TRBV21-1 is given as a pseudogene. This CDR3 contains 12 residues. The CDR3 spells CASGGDRLCYTF. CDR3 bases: TGTGCCAGCGGAGGAGACAGGTTATGCTACACCTTC.

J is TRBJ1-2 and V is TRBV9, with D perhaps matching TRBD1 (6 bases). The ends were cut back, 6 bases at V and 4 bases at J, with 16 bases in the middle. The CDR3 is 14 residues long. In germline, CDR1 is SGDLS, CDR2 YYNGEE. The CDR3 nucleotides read TGTGCCAGCACCGTTGGGGGGGGCGGCTATGGCTACACCTTC. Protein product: CASTVGGGGYGYTF. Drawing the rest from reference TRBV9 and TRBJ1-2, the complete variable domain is DSGVTQTPKHLITATGQRVTLRCSPRSGDLSVYWYQQSLDQGLQFLIQYYNGEERAKGNILERFSAQQFPDLHSELNLSSLELGDSALYFCASTVGGGGYGYTFGSGTRLTVV.

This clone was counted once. The CDR3 region is CASSLNSINEQFF. The DNA for the CDR3 is TGTGCCAGCAGCTTAAACTCGATTAATGAGCAGTTCTTC. The chain combines TRBV7-3 with TRBJ2-1; D uncertain. The V gene's germline CDR1 is SGHTA and CDR2 FQGTGA. V was trimmed by 1 base and J by 7 bases, leaving 8 bases between them. The CDR3 is 13 residues long.

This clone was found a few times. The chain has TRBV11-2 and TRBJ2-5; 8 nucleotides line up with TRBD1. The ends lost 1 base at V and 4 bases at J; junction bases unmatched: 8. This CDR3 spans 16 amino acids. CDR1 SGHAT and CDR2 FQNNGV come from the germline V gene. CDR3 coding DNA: TGTGCCAGCAGCTTAGGGTGGACAGGGAGTTCAGAGACCCAGTACTTC. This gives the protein CASSLGWTGSSETQYF. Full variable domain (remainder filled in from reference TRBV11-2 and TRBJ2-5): EAGVAQSPRYKIIEKRQSVAFWCNPISGHATLYWYQQILGQGPKLLIQFQNNGVVDDSQLPKDRFSAERLKGVDSTLKIQPAKLEDSAVYLCASSLGWTGSSETQYFGPGTRLLVL.

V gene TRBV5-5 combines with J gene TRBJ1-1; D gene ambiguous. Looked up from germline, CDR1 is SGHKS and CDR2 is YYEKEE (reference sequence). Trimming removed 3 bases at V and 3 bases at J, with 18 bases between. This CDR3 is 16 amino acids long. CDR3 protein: CASSSTPSTQDTEAFF. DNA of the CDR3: TGTGCCAGCAGCTCCACGCCGTCCACGCAGGACACTGAAGCTTTCTTT. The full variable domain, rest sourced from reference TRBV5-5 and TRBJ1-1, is DAGVTQSPTHLIKTRGQQVTLRCSPISGHKSVSWYQQVLGQGPQFIFQYYEKEERGRGNFPDRFSARQFPNYSSELNVNALLLGDSALYLCASSSTPSTQDTEAFFGQGTRLTVV.

The CDR3 protein is CASSLGLAGVYNEQFF. The CDR3 DNA follows: TGTGCCAGCAGCTTGGGACTAGCGGGGGTTTACAATGAGCAGTTCTTC. This rearrangement joins TRBV7-3 to TRBJ2-1; 14 bases agree with TRBD2. Germline-derived CDR1 and CDR2 are SGHTA and FQGTGA. Germline trimming cut 3 bases from V and 4 bases from J; bases unmatched to any gene: 2. The CDR3 sequence is 16 residues long. Combining the CDR3 with reference TRBV7-3 and TRBJ2-1 gives the whole variable domain GAGVSQTPSNKVTEKGKYVELRCDPISGHTALYWYRQSLGQGPEFLIYFQGTGAADDSGLPNDRFFAVRPEGSVSTLKIQRTERGDSAVYLCASSLGLAGVYNEQFFGPGTRLTVL.

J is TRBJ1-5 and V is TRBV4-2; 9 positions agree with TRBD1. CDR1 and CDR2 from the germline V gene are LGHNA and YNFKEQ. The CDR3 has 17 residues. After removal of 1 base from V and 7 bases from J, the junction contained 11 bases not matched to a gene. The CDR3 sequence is CASSQVSSGTGWQPQHF. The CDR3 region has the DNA TGTGCCAGCAGCCAAGTCTCTAGCGGGACAGGGTGGCAGCCCCAGCATTTT.

CDR3 protein: CASRTNTGELFF. Written as DNA, the CDR3 is TGTGCCAGCAGAACGAACACCGGGGAGCTGTTTTTT. The chain couples TRBV2 to TRBJ2-2; D unclear. Trimming cost V 6 bases and J 0 bases, with 2 bases left between them. From germline, CDR1 is SNHLY and CDR2 FYNNEI. CDR3 length equals 12 residues.

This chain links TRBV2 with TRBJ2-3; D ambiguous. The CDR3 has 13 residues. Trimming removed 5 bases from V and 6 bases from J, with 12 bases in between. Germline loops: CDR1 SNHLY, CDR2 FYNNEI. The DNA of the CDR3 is TGTGCCAGCAGTCCCCCGGCATGGGATACGCAGTATTTT. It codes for CASSPPAWDTQYF. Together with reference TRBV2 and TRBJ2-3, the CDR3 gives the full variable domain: EPEVTQTPSHQVTQMGQEVILRCVPISNHLYFYWYRQILGQKVEFLVSFYNNEISEKSEIFDDQFSVERPDGSNFTLKIRSTKLEDSAMYFCASSPPAWDTQYFGPGTRLTVL.

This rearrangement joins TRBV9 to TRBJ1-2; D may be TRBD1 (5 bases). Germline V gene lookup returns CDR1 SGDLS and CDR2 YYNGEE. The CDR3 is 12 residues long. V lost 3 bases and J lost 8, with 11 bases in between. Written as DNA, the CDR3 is TGTGCCAGCAGCGGACAGCTAGGAGGCTACACCTTC. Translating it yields CASSGQLGGYTF.

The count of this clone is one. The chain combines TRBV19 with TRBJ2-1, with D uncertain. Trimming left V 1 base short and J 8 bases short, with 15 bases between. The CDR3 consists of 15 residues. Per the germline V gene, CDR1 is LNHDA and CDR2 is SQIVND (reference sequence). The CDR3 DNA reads TGTGCCAGTAGTATAGTGGAGAACGTGGCGGATGAGCAGTTCTTC. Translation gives CASSIVENVADEQFF.

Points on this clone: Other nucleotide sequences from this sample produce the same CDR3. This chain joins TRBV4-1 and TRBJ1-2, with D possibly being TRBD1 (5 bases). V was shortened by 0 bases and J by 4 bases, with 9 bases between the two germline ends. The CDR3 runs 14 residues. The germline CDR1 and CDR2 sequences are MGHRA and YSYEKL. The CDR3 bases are TGCGCCAGCAGCCAAGATCCGAGGGGCTATGGCTACACCTTC. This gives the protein CASSQDPRGYGYTF.

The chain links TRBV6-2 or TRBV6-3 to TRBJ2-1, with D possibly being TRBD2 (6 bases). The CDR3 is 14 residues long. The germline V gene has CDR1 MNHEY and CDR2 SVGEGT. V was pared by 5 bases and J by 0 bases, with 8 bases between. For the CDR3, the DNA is TGTGCCAGCAGTATCGGGGGCTCCTACAATGAGCAGTTCTTC. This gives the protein CASSIGGSYNEQFF.